A single sample gave rise to the 30 T cell receptor beta chains below, sequenced in a study of control samples from healthy donors and cancer patients. Data came from immunoSEQ multiplex PCR; TCRdb stores just in-frame clones and leaves some out. Of around 51,000 clones listed, over 70% were seen once; the top ten hold about 9.4%. Sequences were obtained from blood. Source of these receptors: a man aged 65 to 79 in good health.

The gene calls are TRBV30 and TRBJ2-7, with a possible D match to TRBD1 (6 bases). Germline CDR1 is GTSNPN and CDR2 is SVGIG (reference sequence). V was cut by 2 bases and J by 6 bases, with 11 bases left in between. The CDR3 is made up of 12 amino acids. The CDR3 DNA is TGTGCCTGGAGTCCTTCAGGGGTCGAGCAGTACTTC. Encoded protein: CAWSPSGVEQYF.

The gene calls are TRBV5-1 and TRBJ2-1; possible D gene TRBD2, 6 bases. Trimming removed 4 bases at V and 2 bases at J, with 13 bases between. This CDR3 contains 15 residues. The germline CDR1 and CDR2 sequences are SGHRS and YFSETQ. The CDR3 DNA reads TGCGCCAGCAGCGTGGGGGGTGGCCCCTACAATGAGCAGTTCTTC. It translates to CASSVGGGPYNEQFF. Together with reference TRBV5-1 and TRBJ2-1, the CDR3 gives the full variable domain: KAGVTQTPRYLIKTRGQQVTLSCSPISGHRSVSWYQQTPGQGLQFLFEYFSETQRNKGNFPGRFSGRQFSNSRSEMNVSTLELGDSALYLCASSVGGGPYNEQFFGPGTRLTVL.

The chain combines TRBV6-6 with TRBJ2-3; 8 nucleotides agree with TRBD2. This CDR3 has 19 residues. Germline CDR1 MNHNY, CDR2 SVGAGI (reference sequence). V lost 5 bases and J lost 4; bases outside the gene matches: 20. The chain's CDR3 is CASSPKGGGAGVWADTQYF. In DNA form, the CDR3 reads TGTGCCAGCAGTCCCAAGGGGGGGGGAGCGGGGGTCTGGGCAGATACGCAGTATTTT.

In this sample, this clone turned up a few times. The chain recombines TRBV3-1 (or the pseudogene TRBV3-2) with TRBJ1-4, with D possibly matching TRBD1 (5 bases). The V end was cut by 4 bases, the J end by 0 bases, with 9 bases between. The germline V gene encodes CDR1 LGHDT and CDR2 YNNKEL (reference sequence). This CDR3 has 15 residues. This chain's CDR3 is CASSRTGPTNEKLFF. The CDR3 region has the DNA TGTGCCAGCAGCCGTACAGGACCAACTAATGAAAAACTGTTTTTT.

Of note for this clone: Additional DNA sequences in this sample encode the identical CDR3. The J gene is TRBJ1-2, the V gene TRBV5-6; the D is unclear. V lost 1 base and J 5 bases, leaving 3 bases between the germline ends. The CDR3 has 11 amino acids. CDR1 and CDR2 (germline): SGHDT, YYEEEE. The CDR3 protein is CASSLRYGYTF. The DNA of the CDR3 is TGTGCCAGCAGCTTGAGATATGGCTACACCTTC.

The chain joins TRBV28 to TRBJ1-1, with D uncertain. V shed 5 bases and J shed 11 bases, with 18 bases lying between them. The CDR3 has 13 residues. Germline CDR1 is MDHEN and CDR2 is SYDVKM. For the CDR3, the DNA is TGTGCCAGCAGTCTGAGGCCTTTCGAGGAGGCTTTCTTT. It encodes CASSLRPFEEAFF. The variable domain in full, completed from reference TRBV28 and TRBJ1-1, reads DVKVTQSSRYLVKRTGEKVFLECVQDMDHENMFWYRQDPGLGLRLIYFSYDVKMKEKGDIPEGYSVSREKKERFSLILESASTNQTSMYLCASSLRPFEEAFFGQGTRLTVV.

This chain joins TRBV2 and TRBJ1-2, with D tentatively TRBD1 (5 bases). Trimming pared 7 bases from V and 0 bases from J, leaving 12 bases between. From germline, CDR1 is SNHLY and CDR2 FYNNEI. CDR3 length: 14 residues. In DNA, the CDR3 is TGTGCCAGCACCGCCCAGGGTTCTAACTATGGCTACACCTTC. It codes for CASTAQGSNYGYTF.

This sequence joins TRBV7-7 and TRBJ2-6; D is uncertain. V was cut by 5 bases and J by 4 bases, with 6 bases left in between. The CDR3 runs 13 residues. From germline, CDR1 is SSHAT and CDR2 FNYEAQ (reference sequence). The CDR3 loop is CASSPQGANVLTF. CDR3 DNA: TGTGCCAGCAGCCCCCAGGGGGCCAACGTCCTGACTTTC. Using reference TRBV7-7 and TRBJ2-6 for the parts outside the CDR3, the full variable domain is GAGVSQSPRYKVTKRGQDVTLRCDPISSHATLYWYQQALGQGPEFLTYFNYEAQPDKSGLPSDRFSAERPEGSISTLTIQRTEQRDSAMYRCASSPQGANVLTFGAGSRLTVL.

The CDR3 DNA reads TGTGCCAGCAGTCCTTCGGGTAACTATGGCTACACCTTC. Its translation: CASSPSGNYGYTF. The V and J genes are TRBV12-3 or TRBV12-4 and TRBJ1-2, with no clear D. V shed 5 bases and J shed 1 base, with 8 bases lying between them. CDR3 size: 13 residues.

This chain joins TRBV11-2 and TRBJ2-3; maybe TRBD2 (5 bases). The V and J ends lost 5 bases and 0 bases respectively, with 12 bases between them. Germline CDR1 reads SGHAT; CDR2 reads FQNNGV. CDR3 length: 15 amino acids. CDR3 coding DNA: TGTGCCAGCAGCCGAAGCGGTACTAGCACAGATACGCAGTATTTT. This codes for CASSRSGTSTDTQYF.

This chain links TRBV6-5 with TRBJ2-1; D gene ambiguous. Germline CDR1 MNHEY, CDR2 SVGAGI. The CDR3 is 13 amino acids. V was shortened by 6 bases and J by 9 bases, with 15 bases between the two germline ends. Written as DNA, the CDR3 is TGTGCCAGCAGGATTGAGAATTTCGGTGAGCAGTTCTTC. Translation gives CASRIENFGEQFF.

V usage is TRBV19 and J usage is TRBJ2-5; D not certain. Germline values: CDR1 LNHDA, CDR2 SQIVND (reference sequence). This CDR3 spans 12 amino acids. Trimming pared 5 bases from V and 1 base from J, leaving 5 bases between. In nucleotides, the CDR3 is TGTGCCAGTAGTTACGGCCAAGAGACCCAGTACTTC. Translation gives CASSYGQETQYF.

The rearrangement uses TRBV18 and TRBJ1-4; D ambiguous. Germline CDR1 and CDR2: KGHSH and LQKENI. This CDR3 has 13 residues. Deletions cut 2 bases from V and 4 bases from J, with 5 bases between. CDR3 loop: CASSPGLNEKLFF. The DNA for the CDR3 is TGTGCCAGCTCACCAGGGCTTAATGAAAAACTGTTTTTT.

The CDR3 region is CAWSVMFAANYGYTF. CDR3 DNA: TGTGCCTGGAGTGTAATGTTCGCTGCTAACTATGGCTACACCTTC. The chain combines TRBV30 with TRBJ1-2; D gene unclear. Deletions cut 0 bases from V and 0 bases from J, with 11 bases between. The CDR3 sequence is 15 residues long. Germline V gives CDR1 GTSNPN, CDR2 SVGIG (reference sequence).

The V call is TRBV20-1, the J call TRBJ2-7; no clear D. This CDR3 spans 11 amino acids. Trimming pared 0 bases from V and 9 bases from J, leaving 9 bases between. In germline, CDR1 is DFQATT, CDR2 SNEGSKA (reference sequence). The CDR3 bases are TGCAGTGCTAGAGATGCCGGAGCGCAGTACTTC. Its protein product is CSARDAGAQYF.

Concerning this clone itself: The junction and the germline gene differ at one end; a read error may be behind it. This chain joins TRBV23-1 and TRBJ1-2; TRBD1 might be the D (6 bases). TRBV23-1 is marked as an open reading frame, function uncertain. This CDR3 contains 11 residues. Written as DNA, the CDR3 is TGCGCCAGCAGTCAGTGGGGACATGCGCGCTTC. This gives the protein CASSQWGHARF.

V gene TRBV4-2 combines with J gene TRBJ2-1; D is unclear. Looked up from germline, CDR1 is LGHNA and CDR2 is YNFKEQ. V shed 4 bases and J shed 0 bases, with 4 bases lying between them. The CDR3 extends over 13 amino acids. The CDR3 protein is CASSRSSYNEQFF. In nucleotides, the CDR3 is TGTGCCAGCAGCCGCAGCTCCTACAATGAGCAGTTCTTC.

V and J are TRBV7-2 and TRBJ2-3; D not resolved. V dropped 5 bases and J dropped 6 bases, with 9 bases sitting between them. The CDR3 totals 12 residues. Germline CDR1 is SGHTA and CDR2 is FQGNSA. CDR3 residues: CASSGPGDTQYF. The CDR3 bases are TGTGCCAGCAGCGGCCCTGGGGATACGCAGTATTTT.

A remark on this clone: One end of the junction is discordant with germline, which a read error may explain. This chain uses TRBV24-1 with TRBJ2-1, with D perhaps being TRBD1 or TRBD2 (5 bases each). This CDR3 is 12 amino acids long. The germline V gene has CDR1 KGHDR and CDR2 SFDVKD. CDR3 DNA sequence: TGTACCACCAGTGACCCCGGGGCTGTTGAGTTCTTC. Translating gives CTTSDPGAVEFF.

V usage is TRBV11-2 and J usage is TRBJ1-1, with D hard to call. This CDR3 comprises 14 residues. CDR1 is SGHAT, CDR2 FQNNGV, per germline. Trimming stripped 5 bases from V and 10 bases from J, with 20 bases between. DNA of the CDR3: TGTGCCAGCAGCGCGCTAACCGTTTCGGGAGGAGCTTTCTTT. Its translation is CASSALTVSGGAFF.

The chain employs TRBV19 and TRBJ2-2; 10 positions match TRBD2. The CDR3 is made up of 14 amino acids. Trimming at V came to 6 bases and at J to 3 bases, leaving 1 base not matched to a gene. In germline, CDR1 is LNHDA, CDR2 SQIVND (reference sequence). The CDR3 is CASRLAGYTGELFF. The CDR3 DNA reads as TGTGCCAGTAGACTAGCGGGGTACACCGGGGAGCTGTTTTTT. The variable domain in full, with the rest retrieved from reference TRBV19 and TRBJ2-2, is DGGITQSPKYLFRKEGQNVTLSCEQNLNHDAMYWYRQDPGQGLRLIYYSQIVNDFQKGDIAEGYSVSREKKESFPLTVTSAQKNPTAFYLCASRLAGYTGELFFGEGSRLTVL.

This chain links TRBV20-1 with TRBJ1-5; D is ambiguous. Trimming took 3 bases from V and 0 from J, leaving 18 bases between them. The germline gives CDR1 DFQATT, CDR2 SNEGSKA (reference sequence). The CDR3 runs 17 residues. The CDR3 loop is CSASPTGGVSSNQPQHF. The CDR3 DNA follows: TGCAGTGCTAGTCCGACGGGTGGAGTTTCTAGCAATCAGCCCCAGCATTTT.

V is TRBV4-1 and J is TRBJ2-6; 10 positions agree with TRBD1. The CDR3 length is 16 residues. The germline CDR1 and CDR2 sequences are MGHRA and YSYEKL. The trim removed 4 bases at V and 3 bases at J, leaving 3 bases unmatched. The CDR3, as DNA: TGCGCCAGCAGCCGGACAGGGGGTTTTGGGGCCAACGTCCTGACTTTC. Its protein product is CASSRTGGFGANVLTF.

The gene calls are TRBV7-2 and TRBJ1-3, with D unclear. Germline lookup yields CDR1 SGHTA and CDR2 FQGNSA. CDR3 length: 15 amino acids. Trimming cost V 3 bases and J 4 bases, with 13 bases left between them. CDR3 bases: TGTGCCAGCAGCTTTTCGCCCGTTGAGGGAAACACCATATATTTT. Translated, it gives CASSFSPVEGNTIYF.

The chain is built from TRBV6-1 and TRBJ2-7; either TRBD1 or TRBD2 may fit D (5 bases each). V lost 2 bases, J lost 2 bases, and 10 bases lay in between. Germline-derived CDR1 and CDR2 are MNHNS and SASEGT. The CDR3 consists of 14 residues. CDR3 sequence: CASSEMRGAYEQYF. CDR3 DNA sequence: TGTGCCAGCAGTGAAATGAGGGGAGCCTACGAGCAGTACTTC.

This clone was recorded a few times. The rearrangement links TRBV18 to TRBJ2-1; D gene uncertain. Germline assignment: CDR1 KGHSH and CDR2 LQKENI. V was clipped by 2 bases and J by 5 bases, with 4 bases between them. The CDR3 length is 12 residues. Here the CDR3 reads CASSPSNNEQFF. The CDR3 bases are TGTGCCAGCTCACCATCGAACAATGAGCAGTTCTTC.

J is TRBJ1-6 and V is TRBV2, with 8 bases matching TRBD1. This CDR3 contains 14 residues. CDR1 is SNHLY, CDR2 FYNNEI, per germline. The trim removed 8 bases at V and 6 bases at J, leaving 6 bases unmatched. The CDR3 coding sequence is TGTGCCAGCGACGGACAGGGAGTTAATTCACCCCTCCACTTT. Its protein is CASDGQGVNSPLHF.

The chain employs TRBV24-1 and TRBJ2-1; no clear D. Trimming took off 7 bases at V and 0 bases at J, with 9 bases between the two ends. The V gene's germline CDR1 is KGHDR and CDR2 SFDVKD. The CDR3 contains 14 residues. The CDR3 sequence: CATSDGSSYNEQFF. CDR3 DNA sequence: TGTGCCACCAGCGATGGAAGCTCCTACAATGAGCAGTTCTTC.

The chain uses TRBV10-1 and TRBJ2-7; D is tentatively TRBD1 or TRBD2 (12 bases each). V lost 2 bases, J lost 2 bases, and 34 bases lay in between. CDR1 WNHNN and CDR2 SYGVQD come from the germline V gene (reference sequence). The CDR3 runs 22 residues. The CDR3 loop is CASSERGTGGTPGLAGAYEQYF. The CDR3 DNA follows: TGCGCCAGCAGTGAGAGGGGGACAGGGGGCACTCCGGGACTAGCGGGCGCCTACGAGCAGTACTTC.

There are a few counts of this clone. The V call is TRBV5-1, the J call TRBJ2-2, with D possibly matching TRBD1 (5 bases). V lost 2 bases to trimming and J lost 7 bases, with 15 bases between them. The CDR3 is 15 residues long. Germline CDR1 SGHRS, CDR2 YFSETQ. The CDR3 nucleotides read TGCGCCAGCAGCTTAAGGGGCCAGGGCGACGGGGAGCTGTTTTTT. Translating it yields CASSLRGQGDGELFF.